The clone carrying this T cell receptor beta chain showed up just once. In the authors' workflow: Reference gene primer amplification gave nucleated cell count estimates. Profiling relied on immunoSEQ multiplex PCR, and the TCRdb table lists in-frame clones only, not all of them. V and J calls and clone size are as listed in that table; D and trimming were resolved from the DNA. The sample lists about 190,000 clones; 78% were seen once. This entry comes from a study of blood T cell repertoires in COVID-19. Study-wide context: Acute and convalescent COVID-19 specimens originated in the United States, Italy and Spain. T cells, B-cell-depleted T cells, or PBMCs supplied cDNA or gDNA.

V shed 5 bases and J shed 8 bases, with 12 bases lying between them. Germline loops: CDR1 SNHLY, CDR2 FYNNEI. This CDR3 region has 12 residues. The sample taken for sequencing was peripheral blood. The rearrangement links TRBV2 to TRBJ1-1; weak D call: TRBD1 (5 bases). This sequence was found in a woman aged 80 or older with active or convalescent COVID-19. The CDR3 loop is CASSRGVLEAFF. The CDR3 nucleotides are TGTGCCAGCAGTCGGGGGGTCCTGGAAGCTTTCTTT.